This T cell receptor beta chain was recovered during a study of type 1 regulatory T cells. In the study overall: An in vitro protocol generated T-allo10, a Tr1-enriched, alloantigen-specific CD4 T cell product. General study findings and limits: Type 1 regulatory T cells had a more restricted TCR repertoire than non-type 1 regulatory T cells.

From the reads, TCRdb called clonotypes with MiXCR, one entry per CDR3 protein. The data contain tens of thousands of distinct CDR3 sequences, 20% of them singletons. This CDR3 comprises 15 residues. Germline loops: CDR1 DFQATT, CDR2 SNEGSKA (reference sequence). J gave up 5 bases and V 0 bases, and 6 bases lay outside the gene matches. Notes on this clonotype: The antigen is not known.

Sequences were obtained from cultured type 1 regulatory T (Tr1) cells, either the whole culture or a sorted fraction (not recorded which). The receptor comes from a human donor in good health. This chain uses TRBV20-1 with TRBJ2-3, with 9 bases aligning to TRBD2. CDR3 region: CSARDLGGRGDTQYF. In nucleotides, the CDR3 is TGCAGTGCTAGAGATCTCGGCGGGAGGGGAGATACGCAGTATTTT.